The entry that follows covers one TCR beta chain sequence. The sample originates from a study of T-cell memory formation after mild COVID-19. One entry per CDR3 protein, called by TCRdb with MiXCR from the 5' RACE reads. The sample holds about 130,000 distinct CDR3 sequences, approximately 15% seen once. V gave up 1 base and J gave up 4 bases, with 5 bases separating them. Germline V gene data show CDR1 as GTSNPN and CDR2 as SVGIG (reference sequence). The CDR3 covers 11 residues. The gene calls are TRBV30 and TRBJ2-7, with D unclear. This TCR came from an adult woman who had mild COVID-19 (a few samples of this study predate the infection). Cell type and time point are not known. Sample: PBMCs or a T cell subset sorted from them (not recorded which). CDR3 DNA: TGTGCCTGGAGTGGAAGGTACGAGCAGTACTTC. It yields the protein CAWSGRYEQYF. The full variable domain, with the rest looked up from reference TRBV30 and TRBJ2-7, is SQTIHQWPATLVQPVGSPLSLECTVEGTSNPNLYWYRQAAGRGLQLLFYSVGIGQISSEVPQNLSASRPQDRQFILSSKKLLLSDSGFYLCAWSGRYEQYFGPGTRLTVT.